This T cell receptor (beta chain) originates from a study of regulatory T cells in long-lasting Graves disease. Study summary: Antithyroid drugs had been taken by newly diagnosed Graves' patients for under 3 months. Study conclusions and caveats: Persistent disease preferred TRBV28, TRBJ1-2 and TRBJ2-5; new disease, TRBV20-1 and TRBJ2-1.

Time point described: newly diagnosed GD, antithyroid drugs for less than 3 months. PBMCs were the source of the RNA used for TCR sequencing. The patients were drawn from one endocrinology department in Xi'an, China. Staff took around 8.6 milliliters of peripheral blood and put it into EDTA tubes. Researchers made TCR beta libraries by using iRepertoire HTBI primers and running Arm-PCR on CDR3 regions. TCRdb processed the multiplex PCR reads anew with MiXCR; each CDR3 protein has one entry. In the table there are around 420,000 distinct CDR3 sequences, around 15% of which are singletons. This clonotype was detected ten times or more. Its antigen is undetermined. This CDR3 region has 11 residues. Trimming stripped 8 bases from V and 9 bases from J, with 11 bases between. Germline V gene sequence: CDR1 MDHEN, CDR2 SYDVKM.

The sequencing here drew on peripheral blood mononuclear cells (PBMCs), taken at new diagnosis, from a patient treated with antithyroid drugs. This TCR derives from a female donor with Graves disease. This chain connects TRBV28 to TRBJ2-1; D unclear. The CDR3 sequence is CASLYRSEQFF. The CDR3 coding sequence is TGTGCCAGCCTATATCGGAGTGAGCAGTTCTTC.